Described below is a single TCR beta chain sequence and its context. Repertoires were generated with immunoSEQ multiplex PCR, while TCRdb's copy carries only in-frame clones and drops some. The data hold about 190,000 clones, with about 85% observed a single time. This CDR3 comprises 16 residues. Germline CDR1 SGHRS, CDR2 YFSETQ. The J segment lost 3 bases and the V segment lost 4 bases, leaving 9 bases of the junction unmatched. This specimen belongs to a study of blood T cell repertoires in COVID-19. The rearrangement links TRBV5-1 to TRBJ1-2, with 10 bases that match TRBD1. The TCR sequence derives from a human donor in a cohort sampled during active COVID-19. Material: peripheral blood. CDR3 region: CASSPVTGTGDYGYTF. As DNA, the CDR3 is TGCGCCAGCAGCCCCGTAACCGGGACAGGGGACTATGGCTACACCTTC.